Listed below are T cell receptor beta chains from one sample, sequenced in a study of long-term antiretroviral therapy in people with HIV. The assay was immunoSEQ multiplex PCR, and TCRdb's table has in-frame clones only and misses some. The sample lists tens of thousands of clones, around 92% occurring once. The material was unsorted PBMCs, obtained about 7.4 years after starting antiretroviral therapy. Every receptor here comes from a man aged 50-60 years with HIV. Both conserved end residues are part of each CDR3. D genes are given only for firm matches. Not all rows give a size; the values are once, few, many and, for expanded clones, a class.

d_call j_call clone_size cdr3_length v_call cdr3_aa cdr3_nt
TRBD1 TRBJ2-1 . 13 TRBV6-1 CASTTTGAGEQFF TGTGCCAGCACCACGACAGGGGCGGGTGAGCAGTTCTTC
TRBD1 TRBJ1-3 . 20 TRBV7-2 CASSLALGQGARSSGNTIYF TGTGCCAGCAGCTTAGCGCTGGGACAGGGGGCGCGAAGCTCTGGAAACACCATATATTTT
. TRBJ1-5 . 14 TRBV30 CAWSGWGRNQPQHF TGTGCCTGGAGTGGATGGGGGCGGAATCAGCCCCAGCATTTT
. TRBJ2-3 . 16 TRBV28 CASSFGQGSVTDTQYF TGTGCCAGCAGTTTTGGTCAGGGTTCTGTCACAGATACGCAGTATTTT
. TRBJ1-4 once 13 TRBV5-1 CASSGHDQEKLFF TGCGCCAGCAGCGGACATGATCAGGAAAAACTGTTTTTT
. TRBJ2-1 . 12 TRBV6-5 CASRVLGNEQFF TGTGCCAGCCGGGTATTGGGAAATGAGCAGTTCTTC
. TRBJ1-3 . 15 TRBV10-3 CAIRSDGFSGNTIYF TGTGCCATCAGGTCCGACGGTTTCTCTGGAAACACCATATATTTT
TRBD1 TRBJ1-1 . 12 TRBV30 CAWSLTGTEAFF TGTGCCTGGAGCCTGACAGGGACTGAAGCTTTCTTT
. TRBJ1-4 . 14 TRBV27 CASSLRGANEKLFF TGTGCCAGCAGTTTAAGGGGGGCGAATGAAAAACTGTTTTTT
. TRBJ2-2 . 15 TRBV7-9 CASSSLRGNTGELFF TGTGCCAGCAGCTCCCTGCGGGGAAACACCGGGGAGCTGTTTTTT
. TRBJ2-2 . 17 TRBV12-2 CASRSDSEAHPTGELFF TGTGCAAGTCGCTCGGACAGTGAAGCCCACCCTACCGGGGAGCTGTTTTTT
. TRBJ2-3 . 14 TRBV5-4 CASSLSRGTDTQYF TGTGCCAGCAGCTTGAGCAGAGGCACAGATACGCAGTATTTT
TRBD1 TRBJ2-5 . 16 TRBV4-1 CASSQDQGGRGETQYF TGCGCCAGCAGCCAAGACCAAGGGGGCCGGGGAGAGACCCAGTACTTC
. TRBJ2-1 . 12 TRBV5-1 CASSDNYNEQFF TGCGCCAGCAGCGACAACTACAATGAGCAGTTCTTC
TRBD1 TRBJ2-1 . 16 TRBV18 CASSPLGTGEYNEQFF TGTGCCAGCTCACCCCTCGGGACAGGGGAGTACAATGAGCAGTTCTTC
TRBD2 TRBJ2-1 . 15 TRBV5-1 CASSLTSGGGNEQFF TGCGCCAGCAGCCTTACTAGCGGGGGGGGGAATGAGCAGTTCTTC
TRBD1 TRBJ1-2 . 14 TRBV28 CASSLLTGGYGYTF TGTGCCAGCAGTTTATTGACAGGGGGCTATGGCTACACCTTC
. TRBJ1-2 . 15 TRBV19 CASSARHNPSGGYTF TGTGCCAGTAGTGCCCGACACAACCCCTCAGGAGGCTACACCTTC
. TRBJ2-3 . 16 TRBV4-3 CASSQDISGSTDTQYF TGCGCCAGCAGCCAAGATATCAGCGGGAGCACAGATACGCAGTATTTT
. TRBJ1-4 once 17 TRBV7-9 CASSPRVGESENEKLFF TGTGCCAGCAGCCCTAGAGTTGGGGAGAGTGAGAATGAAAAACTGTTTTTT
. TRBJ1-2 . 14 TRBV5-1 CASSLEVSARGYTF TGCGCCAGCAGCTTGGAGGTCTCAGCGAGGGGCTACACCTTC
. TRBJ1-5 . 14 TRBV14 CASSQRGSNQPQHF TGTGCCAGCAGCCAACGGGGTAGCAATCAGCCCCAGCATTTT
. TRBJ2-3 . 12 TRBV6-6 CASSSATDTQYF TGTGCCAGCAGTTCGGCAACCGATACGCAGTATTTT
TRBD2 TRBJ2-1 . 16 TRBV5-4 CASSPPGLAVNNEQFF TGTGCCAGCAGCCCACCCGGACTAGCGGTAAACAATGAGCAGTTCTTC
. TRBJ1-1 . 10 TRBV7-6 CASSRLRDAF TGTGCCAGCAGCAGACTCCGGGACGCCTTT
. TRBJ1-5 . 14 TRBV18 CASSPQRVGQPQHF TGTGCCAGCTCACCTCAGAGGGTCGGTCAGCCCCAGCATTTT
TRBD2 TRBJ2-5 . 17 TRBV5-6 CASSLTLWTSGDETQYF TGTGCCAGCAGCTTGACCCTCTGGACTAGCGGGGACGAGACCCAGTACTTC
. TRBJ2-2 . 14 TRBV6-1 CASRDSPNTGELFF TGTGCCAGCAGGGACAGCCCTAACACCGGGGAGCTGTTTTTT
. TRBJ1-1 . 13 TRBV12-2 CASRLRKGMEAFF TGTGCAAGTCGCTTACGTAAGGGAATGGAAGCTTTCTTT
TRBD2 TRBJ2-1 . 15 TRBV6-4 CASSLEAGGPHEQFF TGTGCCAGCAGTCTGGAAGCGGGGGGTCCCCATGAGCAGTTCTTC
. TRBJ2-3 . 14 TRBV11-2 CASSLLGVPGGQYF TGTGCCAGCAGCTTATTGGGGGTCCCAGGCGGGCAGTATTTT
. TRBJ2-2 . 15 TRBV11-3 CASSTYGGGTGELFF TGTGCCAGCAGCACCTATGGTGGAGGCACCGGGGAGCTGTTTTTT
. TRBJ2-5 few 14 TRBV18 CASSPVEGPETQYF TGTGCCAGCTCACCAGTCGAGGGGCCGGAGACCCAGTACTTC
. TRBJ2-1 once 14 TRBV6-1 CASREIRYYNEQFF TGTGCCAGCAGAGAGATTAGATACTACAATGAGCAGTTCTTC
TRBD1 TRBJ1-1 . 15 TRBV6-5 CASQAAGGSNTEAFF TGTGCCAGCCAAGCGGCAGGGGGCTCGAACACTGAAGCTTTCTTT
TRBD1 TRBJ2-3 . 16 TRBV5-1 CASSSGVTGVTDTQYF TGCGCCAGCAGCTCGGGCGTGACAGGGGTCACAGATACGCAGTATTTT
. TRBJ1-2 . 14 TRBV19 CASSIPQVRDGYTF TGTGCCAGTAGTATCCCTCAGGTGCGAGATGGCTACACCTTC
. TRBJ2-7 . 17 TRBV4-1 CASSQAVNPTGIYEQYF TGCGCCAGCAGCCAAGCCGTAAATCCGACAGGTATCTACGAGCAGTACTTC
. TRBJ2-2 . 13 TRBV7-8 CAWGAGGTGELFF TGTGCCTGGGGGGCAGGAGGGACCGGGGAGCTGTTTTTT
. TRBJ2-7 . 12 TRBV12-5 CASGQLSYEQYF TGTGCTAGTGGACAATTATCCTACGAGCAGTACTTC
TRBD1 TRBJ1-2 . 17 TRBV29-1 CSASTLTSGQGVGGYTF TGCAGCGCCTCAACCCTGACTTCGGGACAGGGGGTAGGTGGCTACACCTTC
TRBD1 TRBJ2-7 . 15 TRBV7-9 CASSSQTGSSYEQYF TGTGCCAGCAGCTCACAGACAGGGAGCTCCTACGAGCAGTACTTC
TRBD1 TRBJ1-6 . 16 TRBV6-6 CASRPTGTDNNSPLHF TGTGCCAGCAGGCCAACCGGGACAGACAATAATTCACCCCTCCACTTT
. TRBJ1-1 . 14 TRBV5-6 CASSPPSVGTEAFF TGTGCCAGCAGCCCGCCGTCGGTGGGCACTGAAGCTTTCTTT
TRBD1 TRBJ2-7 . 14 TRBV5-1 CASSPDRGSYEQYF TGCGCCAGCAGCCCGGACAGGGGGTCCTACGAGCAGTACTTC
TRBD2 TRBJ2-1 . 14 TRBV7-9 CASLGEGFYNEQFF TGTGCCAGCCTTGGGGAGGGGTTCTACAATGAGCAGTTCTTC